Following are 9 T cell receptor beta chains from one sample sequenced in a study of post-analysis software for immune sequencing data. These receptors are not linked to any known antigen. Notes on the study in general: In patients, about 5 TRBV segments were more frequent than in controls, with TRBV5-6, TRBV5-1 and TRBV20-1 among them.

Unique molecular identifiers had been added to the TCR beta cDNA libraries. TCRdb re-called the PCR reads with MiXCR, one entry per CDR3 protein. The sample records roughly 180,000 distinct CDR3 sequences, approximately 30% being singletons. Sequencing was performed on blood. All receptors derive from a girl aged 10 to 17 with multiple sclerosis.

The CDR3: CASTQGQGNGGYTF. For the CDR3, the DNA is TGTGCCAGCACCCAGGGACAGGGAAATGGAGGCTACACCTTC. The rearrangement joins TRBV12-3 or TRBV12-4 to TRBJ1-2, with TRBD1 matching 9 bases. The ends lost 7 bases at V and 8 bases at J; junction bases unmatched: 11. The CDR3 contains 14 residues.

This clonotype was seen at least ten times. The chain joins TRBV28 to TRBJ2-1; D perhaps matches TRBD1 (5 bases). Germline V lookup: CDR1 MDHEN, CDR2 SYDVKM. CDR3 length: 12 amino acids. Trimming removed 5 bases from V and 8 bases from J, with 10 bases in between. The CDR3 DNA is TGTGCCAGCAGTAAACAGGTCTATGAGCAGTTCTTC. Translation: CASSKQVYEQFF.

The chain joins TRBV5-1 to TRBJ2-3; TRBD2 aligns across 8 bases. Germline assignment: CDR1 SGHRS and CDR2 YFSETQ. The trim removed 0 bases at V and 5 bases at J, leaving 11 bases unmatched. This CDR3 region has 17 residues. CDR3 nucleotides: TGCGCCAGCAGCTTGGTAGGACTAGCAGATGGCATAGATACGCAGTATTTT. This encodes CASSLVGLADGIDTQYF. Full variable domain (remainder filled in from reference TRBV5-1 and TRBJ2-3): KAGVTQTPRYLIKTRGQQVTLSCSPISGHRSVSWYQQTPGQGLQFLFEYFSETQRNKGNFPGRFSGRQFSNSRSEMNVSTLELGDSALYLCASSLVGLADGIDTQYFGPGTRLTVL.

The rearrangement joins TRBV18 to TRBJ2-5; D not resolved. The end of the DNA is better explained by TRBJ2-7, so the J call may be wrong. The CDR3 has 14 amino acids. Germline values: CDR1 KGHSH, CDR2 LQKENI. The CDR3 sequence is CASSPADGPYEQYF. The CDR3 bases are TGTGCCAGCTCACCGGCCGACGGCCCGTACGAGCAGTACTTC.

This clonotype was counted at least ten times. The V and J genes are TRBV12-3 or TRBV12-4 and TRBJ2-1; D not certain. Trimming removed 6 bases from V and 7 bases from J, with 10 bases in between. This CDR3 spans 12 amino acids. CDR3 residues: CASSASWNEQFF. CDR3 coding DNA: TGTGCCAGCAGCGCTTCGTGGAATGAGCAGTTCTTC.

On this clonotype itself: This may stem from a read error, because a much larger clone lies one nucleotide away. The chain combines TRBV7-3 with TRBJ2-7, with 11 bases that match TRBD2. This CDR3 spans 17 amino acids. V dropped 2 bases and J dropped 2; count of bases not matched to a gene: 8. From germline, CDR1 is SGHTA and CDR2 FQGTGA. The CDR3 nucleotides are TGTGCCAGCAGCTTAGGGACTAGCGGTATCAGCCCCTACGAGCAGTACTTC. This codes for CASSLGTSGISPYEQYF.

The sample holds many counts of this clonotype. The chain recombines TRBV7-2 with TRBJ2-7; D uncertain. This CDR3 comprises 14 residues. Deletions cut 2 bases from V and 3 bases from J, with 11 bases between. The germline V gene has CDR1 SGHTA and CDR2 FQGNSA. The DNA for the CDR3 is TGTGCCAGCAGCTTAAATAGTCCCTACTACGAGCAGTACTTC. This sequence encodes CASSLNSPYYEQYF.

A word on this clonotype: A much larger clonotype is one base distant, so this may be a read error. V usage is TRBV5-1 and J usage is TRBJ2-7; tentatively, D is TRBD1 (6 bases). Germline CDR1 is SGHRS and CDR2 is YFSETQ. The length of the CDR3 is 14 residues. V was trimmed by 3 bases and J by 4 bases, leaving 14 bases between them. The CDR3 reads CASSWSGTQYEQYF. The CDR3 nucleotides are TGCGCCAGCAGCTGGTCCGGGACACAGTACGAGCAGTACTTC.

This clonotype was seen only a few times. This may arise from a read error, as a much more abundant clone is one base away. The chain combines TRBV7-7 with TRBJ2-1, with 9 bases matching TRBD2. The germline V gene has CDR1 SSHAT and CDR2 FNYEAQ (reference sequence). The CDR3 has 14 amino acids. The chain's CDR3 is CASNPGTSSVEQFF. In DNA, the CDR3 is TGTGCTAGCAACCCCGGGACTAGCAGCGTTGAGCAGTTCTTC.